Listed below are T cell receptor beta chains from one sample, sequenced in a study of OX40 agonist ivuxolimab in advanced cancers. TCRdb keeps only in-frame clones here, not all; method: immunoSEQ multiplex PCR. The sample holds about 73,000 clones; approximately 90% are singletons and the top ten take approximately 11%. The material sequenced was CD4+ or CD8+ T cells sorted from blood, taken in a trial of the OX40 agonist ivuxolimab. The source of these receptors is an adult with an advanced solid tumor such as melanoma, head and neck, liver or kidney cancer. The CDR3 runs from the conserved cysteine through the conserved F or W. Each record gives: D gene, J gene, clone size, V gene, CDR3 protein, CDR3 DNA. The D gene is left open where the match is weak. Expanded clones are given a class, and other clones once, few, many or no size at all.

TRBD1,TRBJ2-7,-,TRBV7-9,CASSLAGRGQLVYEQYF,TGTGCCAGCAGCTTAGCGGGCCGGGGACAGTTGGTCTACGAGCAGTACTTC
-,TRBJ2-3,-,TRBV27,CATTNPFTDTQYF,TGTGCCACCACGAACCCCTTCACAGATACGCAGTATTTT
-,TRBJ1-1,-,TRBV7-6,CASTIGAALAEAFF,TGTGCCAGCACCATCGGGGCAGCATTGGCTGAAGCTTTCTTT
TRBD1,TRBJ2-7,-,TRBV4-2,CASSQGTGLHEQYF,TGTGCCAGCAGCCAGGGGACAGGGCTTCACGAGCAGTACTTC
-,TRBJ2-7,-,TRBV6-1,CASSPSRAGLYEQYF,TGTGCCAGCAGCCCCAGTCGAGCGGGCCTCTACGAGCAGTACTTC
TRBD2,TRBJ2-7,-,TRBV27,CASSWRLGRVNEQYF,TGTGCCAGCAGTTGGCGGCTAGGGAGGGTCAACGAGCAGTACTTC
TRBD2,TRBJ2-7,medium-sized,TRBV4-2,CASSQESVTSGGGYEQYF,TGTGCCAGCAGCCAAGAGTCGGTGACTAGCGGGGGGGGCTACGAGCAGTACTTC
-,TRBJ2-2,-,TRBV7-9,CASSLGLNTGELFF,TGTGCCAGCAGCTTAGGGCTGAATACCGGGGAGCTGTTTTTT
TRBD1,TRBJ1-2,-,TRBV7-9,CASSSQTGTYYGYTF,TGTGCCAGCAGCTCCCAGACAGGGACTTACTATGGCTACACCTTC
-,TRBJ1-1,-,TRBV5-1,CASSLAEGGSPEAFF,TGCGCCAGCAGCTTGGCCGAAGGCGGTAGTCCTGAAGCTTTCTTT
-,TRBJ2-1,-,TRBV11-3,CASSLTESSYNEQFF,TGTGCCAGCAGCTTAACCGAGAGCTCCTACAATGAGCAGTTCTTC
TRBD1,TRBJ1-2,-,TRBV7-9,CASSMTGTPNYGYTF,TGTGCCAGCAGCATGACAGGGACCCCTAACTATGGCTACACCTTC
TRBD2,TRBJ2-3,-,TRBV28,CASSLGTSGSTDTQYF,TGTGCCAGCAGTCTAGGGACTAGCGGAAGCACAGATACGCAGTATTTT
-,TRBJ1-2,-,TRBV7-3,CASSLNDEAYGYTF,TGTGCCAGCAGCTTAAATGACGAAGCCTATGGCTACACCTTC
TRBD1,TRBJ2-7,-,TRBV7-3,CASSPGQGYEQYF,TGTGCCAGCAGCCCGGGACAGGGCTACGAGCAGTACTTC
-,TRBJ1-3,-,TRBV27,CASSERASGNTIYF,TGTGCCAGCAGTGAGAGGGCCTCTGGAAACACCATATATTTT
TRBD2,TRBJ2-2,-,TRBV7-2,CASSLEKLAGGPITGELFF,TGTGCCAGCAGCTTAGAGAAACTAGCGGGAGGGCCCATCACCGGGGAGCTGTTTTTT
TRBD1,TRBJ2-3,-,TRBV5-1,CASSLRFPGQGMYTDTQYF,TGCGCCAGCAGCTTGCGATTCCCGGGACAGGGGATGTACACAGATACGCAGTATTTT
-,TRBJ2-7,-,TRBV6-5,CASSYAGSVDEQYF,TGTGCCAGCAGTTACGCGGGATCGGTTGACGAGCAGTACTTC
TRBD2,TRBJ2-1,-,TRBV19,CASSRQGLAGYNEQFF,TGTGCCAGTAGCCGACAGGGACTAGCGGGCTACAATGAGCAGTTCTTC
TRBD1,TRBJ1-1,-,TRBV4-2,CASSQTGDPNTEAFF,TGTGCCAGCAGCCAAACAGGGGATCCGAACACTGAAGCTTTCTTT
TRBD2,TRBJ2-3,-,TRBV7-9,CASSFIWREGLDTQYF,TGTGCCAGCAGCTTCATTTGGCGGGAGGGCCTTGATACGCAGTATTTT
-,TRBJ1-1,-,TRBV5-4,CASLEAPRTEAFF,TGTGCCAGCTTGGAGGCCCCTAGGACTGAAGCTTTCTTT
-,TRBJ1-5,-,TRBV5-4,CASSLGGHSNQPQHF,TGTGCCAGCAGCTTGGGTGGACATAGCAATCAGCCCCAGCATTTT
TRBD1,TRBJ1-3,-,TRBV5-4,CASSFDRVGNTIYF,TGTGCCAGCAGCTTTGACAGGGTTGGAAACACCATATATTTT
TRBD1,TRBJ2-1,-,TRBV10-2,CASKQGVGNEQFF,TGCGCCAGCAAACAGGGGGTTGGGAATGAGCAGTTCTTC
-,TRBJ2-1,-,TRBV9,CASKPSTNYNEQFF,TGTGCCAGCAAACCCTCGACCAACTACAATGAGCAGTTCTTC
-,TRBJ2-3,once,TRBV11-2,CASSLITDTQYF,TGTGCCAGCAGCCTGATAACAGATACGCAGTATTTT
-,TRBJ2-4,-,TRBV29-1,CSVEERPPGLSFAKNIQYF,TGCAGCGTTGAAGAGAGACCTCCAGGGTTGAGTTTTGCCAAAAACATTCAGTACTTC
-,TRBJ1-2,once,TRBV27,CASSFAVSPNYGYTF,TGTGCCAGCAGTTTCGCGGTCAGCCCTAACTATGGCTACACCTTC
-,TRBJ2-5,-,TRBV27,CASSLQGYMETQYF,TGTGCCAGCAGTTTACAAGGGTACATGGAGACCCAGTACTTC
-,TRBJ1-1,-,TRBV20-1,CSAHTHTEAFF,TGCAGTGCGCACACCCACACTGAAGCTTTCTTT
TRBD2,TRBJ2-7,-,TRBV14,CASPKIGTSGNLHEQYF,TGTGCCAGCCCCAAGATAGGGACTAGCGGGAACCTCCACGAGCAGTACTTC
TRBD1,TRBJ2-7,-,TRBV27,CATRDRGGGVHEQYF,TGTGCCACCCGGGACAGGGGAGGAGGTGTCCACGAGCAGTACTTC
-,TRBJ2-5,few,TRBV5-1,CASSLLPGYQETQYF,TGCGCCAGCAGCTTGTTACCAGGTTACCAAGAGACCCAGTACTTC
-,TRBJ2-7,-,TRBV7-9,CASSDQDSYEQYF,TGTGCCAGCAGCGACCAGGACAGCTACGAGCAGTACTTC
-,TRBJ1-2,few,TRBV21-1,CASSTGTDGKLNYGYTF,TGTGCCAGCAGCACCGGGACAGATGGGAAACTCAACTATGGCTACACCTTC
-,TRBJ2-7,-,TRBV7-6,CASSLGVSNEQYF,TGTGCCAGCAGCTTAGGAGTGTCCAACGAGCAGTACTTC
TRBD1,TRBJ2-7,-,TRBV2,CASRETGYYEQYF,TGTGCCAGCAGGGAGACAGGGTACTACGAGCAGTACTTC
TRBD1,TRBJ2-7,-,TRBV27,CASSPSGTGREQYF,TGTGCCAGCAGTCCCTCCGGGACAGGGAGGGAGCAGTACTTC
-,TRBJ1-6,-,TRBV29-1,CSVAQDYNSPLHF,TGCAGCGTTGCCCAGGACTATAATTCACCCCTCCACTTT